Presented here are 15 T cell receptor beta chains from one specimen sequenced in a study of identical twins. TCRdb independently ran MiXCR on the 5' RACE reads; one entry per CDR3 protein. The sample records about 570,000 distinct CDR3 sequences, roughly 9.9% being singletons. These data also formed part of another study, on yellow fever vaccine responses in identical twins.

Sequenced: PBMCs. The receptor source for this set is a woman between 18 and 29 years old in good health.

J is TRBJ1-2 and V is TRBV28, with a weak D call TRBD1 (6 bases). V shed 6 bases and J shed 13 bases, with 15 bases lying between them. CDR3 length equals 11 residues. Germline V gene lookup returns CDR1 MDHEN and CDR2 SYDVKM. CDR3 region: CASSLRQDLTF. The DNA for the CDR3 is TGTGCCAGCAGCTTACGACAGGACCTCACCTTC.

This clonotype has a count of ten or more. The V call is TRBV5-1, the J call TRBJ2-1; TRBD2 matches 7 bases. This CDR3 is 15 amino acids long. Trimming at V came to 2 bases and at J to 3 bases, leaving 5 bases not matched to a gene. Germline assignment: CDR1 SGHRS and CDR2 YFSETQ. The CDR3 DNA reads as TGCGCCAGCAGCTTTTACCAGCGGGGCTACAATGAGCAGTTCTTC. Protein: CASSFYQRGYNEQFF.

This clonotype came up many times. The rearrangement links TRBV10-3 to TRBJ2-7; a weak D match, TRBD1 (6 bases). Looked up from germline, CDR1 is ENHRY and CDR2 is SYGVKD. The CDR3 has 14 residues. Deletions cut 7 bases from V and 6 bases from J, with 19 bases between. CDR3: CAITMNGTPTEQYF. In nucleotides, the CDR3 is TGTGCCATCACGATGAACGGGACACCCACCGAGCAGTACTTC.

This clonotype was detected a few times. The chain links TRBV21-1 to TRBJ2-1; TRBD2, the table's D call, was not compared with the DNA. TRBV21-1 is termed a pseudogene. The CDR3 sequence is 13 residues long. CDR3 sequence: CAPSETPNNEQFF. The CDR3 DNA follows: TGTGCCCCTAGCGAGACACCCAACAATGAGCAGTTCTTC.

This CDR3 reads CASSFPRGGLSTDTQYF. The CDR3 nucleotides read TGCGCCAGCAGCTTCCCCCGGGGGGGTTTGTCGACAGATACGCAGTATTTT. The chain joins TRBV5-1 to TRBJ2-3; 8 bases line up with TRBD2. CDR3 length equals 17 residues. V lost 2 bases to trimming and J lost 3 bases; unmatched junction nucleotides: 11. The germline CDR1 and CDR2 sequences are SGHRS and YFSETQ. Drawing the rest from reference TRBV5-1 and TRBJ2-3, the complete variable domain is KAGVTQTPRYLIKTRGQQVTLSCSPISGHRSVSWYQQTPGQGLQFLFEYFSETQRNKGNFPGRFSGRQFSNSRSEMNVSTLELGDSALYLCASSFPRGGLSTDTQYFGPGTRLTVL.

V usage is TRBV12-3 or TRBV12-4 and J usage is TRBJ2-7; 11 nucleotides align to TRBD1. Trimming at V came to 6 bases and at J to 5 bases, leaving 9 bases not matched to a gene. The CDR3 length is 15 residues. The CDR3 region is CASSEGTGGIHEQYF. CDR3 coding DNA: TGTGCCAGCAGCGAGGGGACAGGGGGAATCCACGAGCAGTACTTC.

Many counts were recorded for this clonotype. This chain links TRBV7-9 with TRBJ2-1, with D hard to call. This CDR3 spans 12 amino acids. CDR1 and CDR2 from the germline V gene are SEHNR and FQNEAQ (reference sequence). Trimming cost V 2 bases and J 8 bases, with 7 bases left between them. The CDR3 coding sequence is TGTGCCAGCAGCTTATATGGGGATGAGCAGTTCTTC. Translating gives CASSLYGDEQFF.

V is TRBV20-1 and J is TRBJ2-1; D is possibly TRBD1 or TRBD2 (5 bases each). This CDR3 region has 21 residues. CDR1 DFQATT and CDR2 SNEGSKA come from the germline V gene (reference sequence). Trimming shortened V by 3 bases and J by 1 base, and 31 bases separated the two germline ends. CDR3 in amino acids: CSARGTSLEDLAHRSYNEQFF. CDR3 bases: TGCAGTGCTAGGGGGACCTCCCTAGAGGACCTCGCCCACCGATCCTACAATGAGCAGTTCTTC.

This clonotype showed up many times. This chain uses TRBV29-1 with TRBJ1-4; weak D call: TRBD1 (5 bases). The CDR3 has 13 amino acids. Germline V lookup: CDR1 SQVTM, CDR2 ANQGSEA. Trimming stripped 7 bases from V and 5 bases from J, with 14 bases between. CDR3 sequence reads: CSAQQDQNEKLFF. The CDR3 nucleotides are TGCAGCGCCCAACAGGACCAGAATGAAAAACTGTTTTTT.

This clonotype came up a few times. The CDR3 coding sequence is TGTGCCAGCAGCTTGAGTACCAGGGGAGTTTCACCCCTCCACTTT. Amino acid sequence: CASSLSTRGVSPLHF. The J gene is TRBJ1-6, the V gene TRBV7-2; D perhaps matches TRBD1 (6 bases). Germline V lookup: CDR1 SGHTA, CDR2 FQGNSA. Trimming left V 3 bases short and J 9 bases short, with 15 bases between. This CDR3 spans 15 amino acids.

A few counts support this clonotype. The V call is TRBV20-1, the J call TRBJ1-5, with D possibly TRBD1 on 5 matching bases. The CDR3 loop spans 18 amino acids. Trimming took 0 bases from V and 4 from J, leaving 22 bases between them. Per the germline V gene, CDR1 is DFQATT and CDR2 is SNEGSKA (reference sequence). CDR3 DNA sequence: TGCAGTGCTAGAGATCAACAGCGGGCAGGGTTAGAGAATCAGCCCCAGCATTTT. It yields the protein CSARDQQRAGLENQPQHF.

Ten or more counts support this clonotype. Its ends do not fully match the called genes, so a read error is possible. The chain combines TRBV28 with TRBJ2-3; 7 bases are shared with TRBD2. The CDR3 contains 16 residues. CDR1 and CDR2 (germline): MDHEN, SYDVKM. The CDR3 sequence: CASRTGRGFSTYTQYF. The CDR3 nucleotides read TGTGCCAGCAGGACGGGGAGGGGTTTTAGCACATATACGCAGTATTTT.

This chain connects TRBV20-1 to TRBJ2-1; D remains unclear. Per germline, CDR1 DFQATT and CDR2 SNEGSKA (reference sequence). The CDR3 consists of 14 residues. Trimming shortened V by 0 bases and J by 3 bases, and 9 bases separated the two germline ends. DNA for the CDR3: TGCAGTGCTAGAGATCTGGTGAACTACAATGAGCAGTTCTTC. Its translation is CSARDLVNYNEQFF.

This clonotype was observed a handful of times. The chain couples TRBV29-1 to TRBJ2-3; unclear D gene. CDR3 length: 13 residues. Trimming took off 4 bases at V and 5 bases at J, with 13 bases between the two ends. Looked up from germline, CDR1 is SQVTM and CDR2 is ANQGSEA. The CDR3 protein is CSVGTEPGDTQYF. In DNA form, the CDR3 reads TGCAGCGTTGGGACGGAACCGGGAGATACGCAGTATTTT.

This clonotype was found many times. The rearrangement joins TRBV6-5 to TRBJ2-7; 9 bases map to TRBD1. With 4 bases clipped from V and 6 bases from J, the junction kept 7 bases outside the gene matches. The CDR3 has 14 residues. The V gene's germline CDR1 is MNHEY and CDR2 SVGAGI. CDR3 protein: CASSWTDRGSEQYF. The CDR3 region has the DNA TGTGCCAGCAGTTGGACGGACAGGGGAAGCGAGCAGTACTTC.